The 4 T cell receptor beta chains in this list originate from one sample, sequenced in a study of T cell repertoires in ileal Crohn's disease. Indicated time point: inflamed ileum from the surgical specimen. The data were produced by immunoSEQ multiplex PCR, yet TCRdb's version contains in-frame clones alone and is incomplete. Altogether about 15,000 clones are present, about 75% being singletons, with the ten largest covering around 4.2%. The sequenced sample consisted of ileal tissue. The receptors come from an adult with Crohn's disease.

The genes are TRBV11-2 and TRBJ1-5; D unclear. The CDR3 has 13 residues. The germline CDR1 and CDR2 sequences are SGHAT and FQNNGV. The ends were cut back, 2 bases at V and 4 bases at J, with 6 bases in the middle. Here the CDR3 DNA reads TGTGCCAGCAGCTTAATAGGGAATCAGCCCCAGCATTTT. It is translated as CASSLIGNQPQHF.

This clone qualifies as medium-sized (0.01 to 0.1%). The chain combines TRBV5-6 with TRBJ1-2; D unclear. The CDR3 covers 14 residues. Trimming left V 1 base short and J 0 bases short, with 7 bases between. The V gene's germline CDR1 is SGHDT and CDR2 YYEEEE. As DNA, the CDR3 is TGTGCCAGCAGCTTGTCCCAGACTAACTATGGCTACACCTTC. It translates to CASSLSQTNYGYTF.

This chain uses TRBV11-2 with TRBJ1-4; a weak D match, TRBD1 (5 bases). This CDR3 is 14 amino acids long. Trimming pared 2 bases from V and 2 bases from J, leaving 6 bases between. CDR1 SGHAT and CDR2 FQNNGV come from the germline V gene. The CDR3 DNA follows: TGTGCCAGCAGCTTAAGGGGTACTAATGAAAAACTGTTTTTT. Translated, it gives CASSLRGTNEKLFF.

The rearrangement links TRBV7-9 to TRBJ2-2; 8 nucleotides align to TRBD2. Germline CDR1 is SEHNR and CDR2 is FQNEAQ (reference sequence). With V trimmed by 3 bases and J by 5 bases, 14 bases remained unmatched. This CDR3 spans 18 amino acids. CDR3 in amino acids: CASSFWLAGPSGTGELFF. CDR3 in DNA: TGTGCCAGCAGCTTTTGGCTAGCGGGCCCTTCGGGGACCGGGGAGCTGTTTTTT.